This T cell receptor beta chain was obtained from a study of cytomegalovirus exposure and HLA in healthy donors. Regarding the study as a whole: A subsequent analysis found that TCR clusters from the first cohort also tended to co-occur in the 90 to 150 validation repertoires, with approximately 95% of cluster scores above 0. Researchers catalogued about 150 TCR beta chains as cytomegalovirus-associated.

The donors were members of the validation cohort, which comprised 100 to 150 subjects and was separate from the first cohort of roughly 700 subjects. Remarks on this clone: The antigen is not known.

Only in-frame clones appear in the TCRdb table, and some are missing; sequencing was by immunoSEQ multiplex PCR. In the table there are approximately 150,000 clones, just under 85% of which are singletons. The TCR sequence derives from a man aged 25 to 45 in good health and CMV-seropositive. The sequenced material came from PBMCs.

CDR3 in DNA: TGTGCCAGCAGTGTCTTTCAGGGGAATCAGCCCCAGCATTTT. Translation: CASSVFQGNQPQHF. V and J are TRBV2 and TRBJ1-5, with D tentatively TRBD1 (6 bases). The V gene lost 4 bases and the J gene lost 4 bases, with 11 bases spanning the gap. The length of the CDR3 is 14 residues. Looked up from germline, CDR1 is SNHLY and CDR2 is FYNNEI.